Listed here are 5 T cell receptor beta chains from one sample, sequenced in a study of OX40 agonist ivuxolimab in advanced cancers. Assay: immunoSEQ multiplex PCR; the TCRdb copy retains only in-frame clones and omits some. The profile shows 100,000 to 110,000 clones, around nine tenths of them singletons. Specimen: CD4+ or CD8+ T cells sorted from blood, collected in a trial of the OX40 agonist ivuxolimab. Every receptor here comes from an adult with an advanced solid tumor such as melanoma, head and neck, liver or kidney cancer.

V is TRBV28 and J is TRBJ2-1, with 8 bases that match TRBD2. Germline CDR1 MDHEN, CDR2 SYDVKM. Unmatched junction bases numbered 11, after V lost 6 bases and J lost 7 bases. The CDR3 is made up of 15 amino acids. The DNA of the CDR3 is TGTGCCAGCAGCCCCGGGACTAGTAGCTGGAATGAGCAGTTCTTC. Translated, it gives CASSPGTSSWNEQFF.

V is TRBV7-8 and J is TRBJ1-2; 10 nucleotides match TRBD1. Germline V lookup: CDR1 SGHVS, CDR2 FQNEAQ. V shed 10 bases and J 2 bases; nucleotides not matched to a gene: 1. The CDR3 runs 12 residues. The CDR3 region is CATGQGNYGYTF. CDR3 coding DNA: TGTGCCACGGGACAGGGGAACTATGGCTACACCTTC.

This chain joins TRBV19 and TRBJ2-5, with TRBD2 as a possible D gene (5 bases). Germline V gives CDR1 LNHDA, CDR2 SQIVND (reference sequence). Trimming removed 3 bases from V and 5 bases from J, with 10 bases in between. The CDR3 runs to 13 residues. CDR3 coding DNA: TGTGCCAGTAGTATGGTCCGCGGGGAGACCCAGTACTTC. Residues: CASSMVRGETQYF.

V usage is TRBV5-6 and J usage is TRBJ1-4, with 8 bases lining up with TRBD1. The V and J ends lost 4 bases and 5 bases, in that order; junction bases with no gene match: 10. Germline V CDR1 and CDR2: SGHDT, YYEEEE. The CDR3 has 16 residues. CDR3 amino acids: CASSLKDRDGNEKLFF. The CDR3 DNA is TGTGCCAGCAGCCTTAAGGACAGGGATGGGAATGAAAAACTGTTTTTT.

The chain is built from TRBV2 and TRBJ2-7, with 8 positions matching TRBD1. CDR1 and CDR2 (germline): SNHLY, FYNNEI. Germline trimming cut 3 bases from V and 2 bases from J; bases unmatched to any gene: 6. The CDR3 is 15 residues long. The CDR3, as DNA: TGTGCCAGCAGTGATATGACAGGGGTAACCTACGAGCAGTACTTC. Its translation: CASSDMTGVTYEQYF.